The next 19 T cell receptor beta chains were all read from a single sample in a study of control samples from healthy donors and cancer patients. The assay was immunoSEQ multiplex PCR, and TCRdb's table has in-frame clones only and misses some. The sample lists some 130,000 clones, over 75% seen once, with roughly 2.7% in the top ten. Input material: blood. The source is a man aged 40-49 years in good health.

V and J are TRBV3-1 (or the pseudogene TRBV3-2) and TRBJ1-3, with D possibly matching TRBD1 (5 bases). V gave up 1 base and J gave up 6 bases, with 7 bases separating them. Germline V lookup: CDR1 LGHDT, CDR2 YNNKEL (reference sequence). The CDR3 consists of 13 residues. CDR3 nucleotide sequence: TGTGCCAGCAGCCAAGGACAGTCAAACACCATATATTTT. This codes for CASSQGQSNTIYF.

The chain is built from TRBV6-5 and TRBJ1-2; D remains ambiguous. From germline, CDR1 is MNHEY and CDR2 SVGAGI. The CDR3 extends over 13 amino acids. Trimming pared 2 bases from V and 4 bases from J, leaving 8 bases between. The CDR3 nucleotides are TGTGCCAGCAGTTACGAGCCGGTCTATGGCTACACCTTC. Its protein product is CASSYEPVYGYTF.

The chain joins TRBV9 to TRBJ1-3; 7 nucleotides match TRBD1. Germline CDR1 is SGDLS and CDR2 is YYNGEE. This CDR3 contains 14 residues. Unmatched junction bases numbered 4, after V lost 1 base and J lost 6 bases. The CDR3 DNA is TGTGCCAGCAGCGTAACAGGGGTCGAAAACACCATATATTTT. Translated: CASSVTGVENTIYF. Together with reference TRBV9 and TRBJ1-3, the CDR3 gives the full variable domain: DSGVTQTPKHLITATGQRVTLRCSPRSGDLSVYWYQQSLDQGLQFLIQYYNGEERAKGNILERFSAQQFPDLHSELNLSSLELGDSALYFCASSVTGVENTIYFGEGSWLTVV.

The genes are TRBV21-1 and TRBJ2-5; TRBD2 is the table's D call, not checked against the DNA. TRBV21-1 is reported as a pseudogene. This CDR3 region has 17 residues. CDR3: CASSKEIGGARKETQYF. The CDR3 DNA reads TGTGCCAGCAGCAAGGAAATCGGCGGGGCCCGGAAAGAGACCCAGTACTTC.

The genes are TRBV27 and TRBJ2-4; D gene ambiguous. Germline V CDR1 and CDR2: MNHEY, SMNVEV (reference sequence). Trimming left V 1 base short and J 5 bases short, with 12 bases between. The CDR3 has 15 residues. This CDR3 reads CASSLFAIPENIQYF. Here the CDR3 DNA reads TGTGCCAGCAGTTTATTTGCGATTCCGGAAAACATTCAGTACTTC.

The chain recombines TRBV5-1 with TRBJ2-5; 8 bases match TRBD1. The CDR3 is made up of 13 amino acids. Looked up from germline, CDR1 is SGHRS and CDR2 is YFSETQ. The ends lost 9 bases at V and 4 bases at J; junction bases unmatched: 8. Here the CDR3 DNA reads TGCGCCACCGGAACCGGGACAGGAGAGACCCAGTACTTC. Its protein is CATGTGTGETQYF. Based on the CDR3 plus reference TRBV5-1 and TRBJ2-5, the full variable domain is KAGVTQTPRYLIKTRGQQVTLSCSPISGHRSVSWYQQTPGQGLQFLFEYFSETQRNKGNFPGRFSGRQFSNSRSEMNVSTLELGDSALYLCATGTGTGETQYFGPGTRLLVL.

The count of this clone is one. The chain employs TRBV5-3 and TRBJ1-5, with no clear D. TRBV5-3 is identified as an open reading frame with a role that is uncertain. The ends were cut back, 7 bases at V and 7 bases at J, with 21 bases in the middle. This CDR3 has 15 residues. DNA of the CDR3: TGTGCCAGAGGATGGCGAATTTATTCGCTCCAGCCCCAGCATTTT. This sequence encodes CARGWRIYSLQPQHF.

The rearrangement uses TRBV10-2 and TRBJ1-3, with a possible D match to TRBD1 (5 bases). This CDR3 comprises 13 residues. CDR1 and CDR2 from the germline V gene are WSHSY and SAAADI. Trimming pared 6 bases from V and 2 bases from J, leaving 8 bases between. The CDR3 nucleotides are TGCGCCAGCAGACCGACAGCTGGAAACACCATATATTTT. It yields the protein CASRPTAGNTIYF.

The rearrangement links TRBV6-5 to TRBJ2-5; D might be TRBD2 (5 bases). The V gene lost 6 bases and the J gene lost 4 bases, with 15 bases spanning the gap. Germline CDR1 and CDR2: MNHEY and SVGAGI. CDR3 size: 14 residues. The CDR3 sequence is CASRGLSTPETQYF. CDR3 DNA sequence: TGTGCCAGCAGAGGACTCTCCACCCCAGAGACCCAGTACTTC.

The rearrangement uses TRBV5-5 and TRBJ2-5; D gene ambiguous. V was trimmed by 0 bases and J by 5 bases, leaving 11 bases between them. CDR3 length: 14 residues. Germline loops: CDR1 SGHKS, CDR2 YYEKEE (reference sequence). CDR3 DNA: TGTGCCAGCAGCTTGGGTTCCGGGTACGAGACCCAGTACTTC. Residues: CASSLGSGYETQYF.

This chain links TRBV29-1 with TRBJ1-4, with no clear D. Germline CDR1 reads SQVTM; CDR2 reads ANQGSEA. CDR3 length: 12 amino acids. V was shortened by 5 bases and J by 8 bases, with 12 bases between the two germline ends. The CDR3 sequence is CSVCSLGEKLFF. CDR3 sequence (DNA): TGCAGCGTTTGTAGTCTGGGGGAAAAACTGTTTTTT. Filled out from reference TRBV29-1 and TRBJ1-4, the complete variable domain reads SAVISQKPSRDICQRGTSLTIQCQVDSQVTMMFWYRQQPGQSLTLIATANQGSEATYESGFVIDKFPISRPNLTFSTLTVSNMSPEDSSIYLCSVCSLGEKLFFGSGTQLSVL.

The chain uses TRBV19 and TRBJ2-7; TRBD1 or TRBD2 may be the D gene (5 bases each). V lost 4 bases to trimming and J lost 2 bases, with 12 bases between them. This CDR3 contains 14 residues. Germline assignment: CDR1 LNHDA and CDR2 SQIVND (reference sequence). CDR3 residues: CASSTTGPPYEQYF. CDR3 DNA sequence: TGTGCCAGTAGTACGACGGGACCCCCCTACGAGCAGTACTTC. The full variable domain, in which reference TRBV19 and TRBJ2-7 provide the parts outside the CDR3, is DGGITQSPKYLFRKEGQNVTLSCEQNLNHDAMYWYRQDPGQGLRLIYYSQIVNDFQKGDIAEGYSVSREKKESFPLTVTSAQKNPTAFYLCASSTTGPPYEQYFGPGTRLTVT.

This clone was seen just once. In DNA, the CDR3 is TGTGCCATCAGGACGGAGGGGGCGAACACTGAAGCTTTCTTT. Amino acids: CAIRTEGANTEAFF. V is TRBV10-3 and J is TRBJ1-1; 7 bases fit TRBD1. Germline V lookup: CDR1 ENHRY, CDR2 SYGVKD. The junction had 5 bases not matched to a gene; V was cut back by 6 bases and J by 1 base. The CDR3 totals 14 residues.

The chain has TRBV20-1 and TRBJ2-5; no clear D. Trimming took 6 bases from V and 0 from J, leaving 5 bases between them. This CDR3 has 11 amino acids. Germline CDR1 DFQATT, CDR2 SNEGSKA (reference sequence). The CDR3 bases are TGCAGTGCCGACTACCAAGAGACCCAGTACTTC. Translation gives CSADYQETQYF.

The chain carries TRBV3-1 (or the pseudogene TRBV3-2) and TRBJ1-3, with D unresolved. V gave up 1 base and J gave up 0 bases, with 16 bases separating them. The germline V gene has CDR1 LGHDT and CDR2 YNNKEL (reference sequence). The CDR3 consists of 18 residues. The CDR3 loop is CASSQGLVTHRSGNTIYF. The CDR3 nucleotides are TGTGCCAGCAGCCAAGGGCTAGTAACTCACCGCTCTGGAAACACCATATATTTT.

The chain links TRBV7-3 to TRBJ2-7; D perhaps matches TRBD1 (6 bases). The CDR3 spans 15 residues. V lost 1 base and J 5 bases, leaving 15 bases between the germline ends. Germline loops: CDR1 SGHTA, CDR2 FQGTGA. The CDR3: CASSLNRADVDEQYF. CDR3 nucleotides: TGTGCCAGCAGCTTAAACAGGGCCGATGTTGACGAGCAGTACTTC.

The gene calls are TRBV5-4 and TRBJ2-1, with 10 bases aligning to TRBD2. Unmatched junction bases numbered 9, after V lost 0 bases and J lost 3 bases. CDR1 SGHNT and CDR2 YYREEE come from the germline V gene (reference sequence). This CDR3 comprises 18 residues. The CDR3, as DNA: TGTGCCAGCAGCTTGGAGATAGCGGGGGGCCGGAGCTACAATGAGCAGTTCTTC. As protein: CASSLEIAGGRSYNEQFF.

The V gene is TRBV11-2, the J gene TRBJ2-7; D possibly corresponds to TRBD1 (5 bases). The germline gives CDR1 SGHAT, CDR2 FQNNGV. With 5 bases removed from V and 2 bases from J, the gap between germline ends came to 19 bases. The CDR3 covers 16 residues. The chain's CDR3 is CASSLPEGVQAYEQYF. CDR3 nucleotides: TGTGCCAGCAGCCTGCCCGAAGGGGTCCAGGCCTACGAGCAGTACTTC.

This chain links TRBV19 with TRBJ2-7, with D possibly TRBD1 on 5 matching bases. The CDR3 sequence is 14 residues long. V lost 4 bases, J lost 2 bases, and 12 bases lay in between. The V gene's germline CDR1 is LNHDA and CDR2 SQIVND (reference sequence). This CDR3 is CASSTRTRPYEQYF. CDR3 DNA sequence: TGTGCCAGTAGTACCCGGACAAGGCCCTACGAGCAGTACTTC. Complete variable domain (other parts from reference TRBV19 and TRBJ2-7): DGGITQSPKYLFRKEGQNVTLSCEQNLNHDAMYWYRQDPGQGLRLIYYSQIVNDFQKGDIAEGYSVSREKKESFPLTVTSAQKNPTAFYLCASSTRTRPYEQYFGPGTRLTVT.